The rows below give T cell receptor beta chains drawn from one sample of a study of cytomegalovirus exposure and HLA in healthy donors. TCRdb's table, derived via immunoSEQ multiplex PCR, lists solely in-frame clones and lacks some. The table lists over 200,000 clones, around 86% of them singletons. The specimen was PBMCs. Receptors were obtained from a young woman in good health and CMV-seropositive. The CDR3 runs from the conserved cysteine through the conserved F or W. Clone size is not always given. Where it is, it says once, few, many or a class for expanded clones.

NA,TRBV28,CASNTGGTEAFF
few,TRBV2,CASSEVRSDGYTF
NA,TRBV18,CASSLLGTDLTRGAFF
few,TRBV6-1,CASSDLGLAGVYGEQFF
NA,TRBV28,CASRPQSGTSNTGELFF
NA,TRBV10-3,CAISNDQGSPTYEQYF
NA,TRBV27,CASSSPLRSNEQFF
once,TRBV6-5,CASSFIQVPINYGYTF
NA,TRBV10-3,CAISVAGRNTEAFF
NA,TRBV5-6,CASSLDRLYSSYEQYF
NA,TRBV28,CASSLLGQPEDEQYF
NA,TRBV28,CASSLGGGPTDTQYF
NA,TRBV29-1,CSVVYSQGLTEAFF
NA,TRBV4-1,CASSQEEGSYEQYF
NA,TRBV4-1,CASSHLQGGTEAFF
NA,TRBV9,CASSVVSGSFSSYEQYF
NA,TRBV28,CASTKISGFSYNEQFF
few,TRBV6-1,CASSVTGTSGNTIYF
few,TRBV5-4,CASSLAGTGGSYGYTF
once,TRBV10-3,CAISVGRQGDTEAFF
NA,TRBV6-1,CASSEALQWGPETQYF
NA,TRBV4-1,CASSQDSGQGARAESYEQYF